This TCR beta chain was sequenced for a study of Tregs in tolerant kidney transplant recipients. Sequencing was performed with immunoSEQ multiplex PCR; in TCRdb, only in-frame clones are kept and a portion is missing. The sample has approximately 69,000 clones, approximately 91% seen once. The length of the CDR3 is 15 residues. The ends lost 4 bases at V and 0 bases at J; junction bases unmatched: 3. Germline V lookup: CDR1 SGHTA, CDR2 FQGNSA. The chain combines TRBV7-2 with TRBJ1-5, with 7 bases identical to TRBD1. The input for sequencing was CD4+ T cells from blood, taken before the transplant. The TCR comes from a human donor who received a combined kidney and bone marrow transplant. Here the CDR3 DNA reads TGTGCCAGCAGCTCCACAGGGGCTAGCAATCAGCCCCAGCATTTT. The encoded protein is CASSSTGASNQPQHF.